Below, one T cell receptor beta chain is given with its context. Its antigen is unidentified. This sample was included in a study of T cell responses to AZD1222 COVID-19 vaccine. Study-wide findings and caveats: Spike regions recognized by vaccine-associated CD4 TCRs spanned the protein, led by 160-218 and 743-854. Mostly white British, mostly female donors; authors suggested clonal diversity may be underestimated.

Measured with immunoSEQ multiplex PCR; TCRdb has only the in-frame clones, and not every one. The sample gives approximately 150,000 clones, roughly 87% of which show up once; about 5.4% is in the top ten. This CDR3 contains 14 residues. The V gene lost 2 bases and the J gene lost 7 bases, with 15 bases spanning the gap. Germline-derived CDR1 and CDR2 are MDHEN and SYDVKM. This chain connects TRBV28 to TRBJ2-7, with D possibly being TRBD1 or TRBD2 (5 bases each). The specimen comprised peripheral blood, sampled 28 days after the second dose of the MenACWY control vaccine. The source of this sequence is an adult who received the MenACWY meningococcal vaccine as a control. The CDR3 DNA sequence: TGTGCCAGCAGTTTAAGCCAGGGAGAGGGTGAGCAGTACTTC. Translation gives CASSLSQGEGEQYF. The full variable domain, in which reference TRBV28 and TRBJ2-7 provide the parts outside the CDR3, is DVKVTQSSRYLVKRTGEKVFLECVQDMDHENMFWYRQDPGLGLRLIYFSYDVKMKEKGDIPEGYSVSREKKERFSLILESASTNQTSMYLCASSLSQGEGEQYFGPGTRLTVT.